A selection of T cell receptor beta chains follows, all from one sample in a study of T cell responses to AZD1222 COVID-19 vaccine. Some clones are missing from TCRdb's copy, which holds only in-frame ones; the method was immunoSEQ multiplex PCR. The data hold 150,000 to 160,000 clones, with approximately 90% observed a single time. Sequenced material: peripheral blood, taken on day 0 of AZD1222 vaccination. The receptors originated from an adult in good health. Each CDR3 is given with its conserved first and last residue. The D gene is left open where the match is weak. The size of a clone is reported for some rows only, either as once, few or many, or as a class for expanded clones.

J,V,size,D,DNA,CDR3
TRBJ1-2,TRBV5-4,NA,NA,TGTGCCAGCAGCCGACTTGGGAGGGGTGGCTACACCTTC,CASSRLGRGGYTF
TRBJ2-1,TRBV7-2,NA,NA,TGTGCCAGCAGCTTGTTCCGGGGAACCTCCTACAATGAGCAGTTCTTC,CASSLFRGTSYNEQFF
TRBJ2-7,TRBV5-1,NA,TRBD1,TGCGCCAGCAGCTTGGGGGCAGGGGGCTCCTACGAGCAGTACTTC,CASSLGAGGSYEQYF
TRBJ1-2,TRBV10-3,NA,NA,TGTGCCATCAGTGAAATGGGGGAGTACTATGGCTACACCTTC,CAISEMGEYYGYTF
TRBJ2-7,TRBV5-6,NA,NA,TGTGCCAGCAGCTTGGAGCTGGGGGACGAGCAGTACTTC,CASSLELGDEQYF
TRBJ2-7,TRBV5-5,NA,NA,TGTGCCAGCAGCTTACCGGGGGCCCCCTACGAGCAGTACTTC,CASSLPGAPYEQYF
TRBJ2-2,TRBV7-2,NA,NA,TGTGCCAGCAGCACAATCCGAGGCACCGGGGAGCTGTTTTTT,CASSTIRGTGELFF
TRBJ1-1,TRBV6-1,NA,TRBD1,TGTGCCAGCAGTGATCCCGGGACAGGGGTTGGAGCTTTCTTT,CASSDPGTGVGAFF
TRBJ1-6,TRBV9,once,NA,TGTGCCAGCAGCGACCGGGACACCCGGTACTCACCCCTCCACTTT,CASSDRDTRYSPLHF
TRBJ1-5,TRBV28,NA,TRBD1,TGTGCCACCAGCGGCCTACGACAGGGAGGTCAGCCCCAGCATTTT,CATSGLRQGGQPQHF
TRBJ2-1,TRBV7-9,NA,NA,TGTGCCAGCAGCTTAGGACAAGCAGGAGACAAGTTCTTC,CASSLGQAGDKFF
TRBJ2-2,TRBV2,NA,NA,TGTGCCAGCAGTGATACAGGGATAAACACCGGGGAGCTGTTTTTT,CASSDTGINTGELFF
TRBJ1-1,TRBV15,once,TRBD1,TGTGCCACCCAGGAGGACAGGGGCAAGGGCACTGAAGCTTTCTTT,CATQEDRGKGTEAFF
TRBJ2-5,TRBV28,once,TRBD2,TGTGCCACCAATCCTCTAGCGGTCCAAGAGACCCAGTACTTC,CATNPLAVQETQYF
TRBJ2-7,TRBV9,NA,NA,TGTGCCAGCAGCGTAGAACTAGGCCCCTACGAGCAGTACTTC,CASSVELGPYEQYF
TRBJ1-4,TRBV7-9,NA,TRBD1,TGTGCCAGCAGCTTGCGGGACAGGGGTAATGAAAAACTGTTTTTT,CASSLRDRGNEKLFF
TRBJ2-7,TRBV27,NA,TRBD2,TGTGCCAGCAGTTTATATCCGGGAGGGACCTACGAGCAGTACTTC,CASSLYPGGTYEQYF
TRBJ1-5,TRBV2,NA,NA,TGTGCCAGCAGTGTTGGACCAGGACGGAATCAGCCCCAGCATTTT,CASSVGPGRNQPQHF
TRBJ2-7,TRBV7-2,NA,NA,TGTGCCAGCAGCCCCAGACAGGGAGGCATCGACTACGAGCAGTACTTC,CASSPRQGGIDYEQYF
TRBJ1-1,TRBV12-3/TRBV12-4,NA,NA,TGTGCCAGCAGTTTGGGACAGAACACTGAAGCTTTCTTT,CASSLGQNTEAFF
TRBJ2-1,TRBV4-3,NA,NA,TGCGCCAGCAGCCAAGATCCCCAGGACGGGCTCTACAATGAGCAGTTCTTC,CASSQDPQDGLYNEQFF
TRBJ2-3,TRBV19,NA,NA,TGTGCCAGTAGTATCGGAGGAGGCACAGATACGCAGTATTTT,CASSIGGGTDTQYF
TRBJ2-7,TRBV6-2/TRBV6-3,NA,NA,TGTGCCAGCAGTTACGGGGCTGTGGGTTCCTACGAGCAGTACTTC,CASSYGAVGSYEQYF
TRBJ2-1,TRBV12-3/TRBV12-4,NA,NA,TGTGCCAGCATTCGGGAGACCTACAATGAGCAGTTCTTC,CASIRETYNEQFF
TRBJ1-1,TRBV7-9,NA,TRBD1,TGTGCCAGCAGCATTCCGGGACAGGGGGCGAACACTGAAGCTTTCTTT,CASSIPGQGANTEAFF
TRBJ2-7,TRBV27,NA,TRBD1,TGTGCCAGCGGGGGACAGCTGAGCTACGAGCAGTACTTC,CASGGQLSYEQYF
TRBJ2-1,TRBV7-8,NA,TRBD2,TGTGCCAGCAGCAGTCACCGGGAGGGCCCCTACAATGAGCAGTTCTTC,CASSSHREGPYNEQFF
TRBJ1-4,TRBV3-1/TRBV3-2,NA,NA,TGTGCCAGCAGCCAAAACAAAGGTGAAAAACTGTTTTTT,CASSQNKGEKLFF
TRBJ2-2,TRBV14,NA,TRBD1,TGTGCCAGCAGCCAAACCGGGACAGGGTCGAACACCGGGGAGCTGTTTTTT,CASSQTGTGSNTGELFF
TRBJ2-1,TRBV2,NA,TRBD2,TGTGCCAGCAAGTCCACTAGCGGGAACTACAATGAGCAGTTCTTC,CASKSTSGNYNEQFF
TRBJ2-1,TRBV20-1,NA,NA,TGCAGTGCTCAAATAGACGATGAGCAGTTCTTC,CSAQIDDEQFF
TRBJ2-3,TRBV6-2/TRBV6-3,NA,NA,TGTGCCAGCAGTTACTTTCATCCTTCTAGCACAGATACGCAGTATTTT,CASSYFHPSSTDTQYF
TRBJ1-2,TRBV7-6,NA,NA,TGTGCCAGCAGCTTAGCACAGCTTTATGGCTACACCTTC,CASSLAQLYGYTF
TRBJ1-1,TRBV7-8,NA,NA,TGTGCCAGCAGTACCGGTGAACGGGCAGAAGCTTTCTTT,CASSTGERAEAFF
TRBJ1-2,TRBV28,NA,NA,TGTGCCAGCAGTTCATTCACGGGGGACCTTTCTGGCTACACCTTC,CASSSFTGDLSGYTF
TRBJ1-1,TRBV4-3,NA,NA,TGCGCCAGCAGCCAGGGGGGGCGGGTCACTGAAGCTTTCTTT,CASSQGGRVTEAFF
TRBJ2-1,TRBV19,NA,TRBD2,TGTGCCTCCACAACCTTCGGACTAGCGGGAGGCCCCAGCTCCTACAATGAGCAGTTCTTC,CASTTFGLAGGPSSYNEQFF
TRBJ2-1,TRBV5-8,NA,TRBD2,TGTGCCAGCAGCGGGACTAGCGGGAGGGCCCACAATGAGCAGTTCTTC,CASSGTSGRAHNEQFF
TRBJ1-1,TRBV7-9,NA,NA,TGTGCCAGCAGCTTATGGGTTTTGGACACTGAAGCTTTCTTT,CASSLWVLDTEAFF
TRBJ2-7,TRBV28,NA,NA,TGTGCCAGCTCCAAACCCTCGGGCGGGAACTCCTACGAGCAGTACTTC,CASSKPSGGNSYEQYF
TRBJ1-1,TRBV7-2,once,TRBD1,TGTGCCAGCAGCGGACAGGGAAACACTGAAGCTTTCTTT,CASSGQGNTEAFF
TRBJ1-5,TRBV6-6,NA,NA,TGTGCCAGCAGTCCCTCTAAAGGGAGGGGCGACTATCAGCCCCAGCATTTT,CASSPSKGRGDYQPQHF
TRBJ1-3,TRBV15,NA,NA,TGTGCCACCAGCAGACCTGGAAACACCATATATTTT,CATSRPGNTIYF
TRBJ1-4,TRBV27,NA,NA,TGTGCCAGCAGCCGGGGGCGGACAGACAATGAAAAACTGTTTTTT,CASSRGRTDNEKLFF
TRBJ2-1,TRBV13,once,NA,TGTGCCAGCAGCTTAACTAGCTTGGATGAGCAGTTCTTC,CASSLTSLDEQFF
TRBJ1-2,TRBV21-1,once,NA,TGTGCCAGTTTATCGGGCGCGGGTGGCTACACCTTC,CASLSGAGGYTF
TRBJ1-3,TRBV28,NA,NA,TGTGCCAGCAGTTTGGCAGTCTCTGGAAACACCATATATTTT,CASSLAVSGNTIYF
TRBJ2-1,TRBV9,NA,TRBD1,TGTGCCAGCAGCCCCGGCGGGGACAGGGGCAATGAGCAGTTCTTC,CASSPGGDRGNEQFF
TRBJ2-1,TRBV7-2,NA,TRBD2,TGTGCCAGCAGTCAGGGACTAGCGGGAGGGCGTGAGCAGTTCTTC,CASSQGLAGGREQFF